This T cell receptor (beta chain) was sequenced for a study of cytomegalovirus exposure and HLA in healthy donors. Overall study results and limits: The HLA-A and HLA-B alleles of most subjects were reportedly predicted accurately from TCR beta sequences. Excluded were some V segments that proved indistinguishable, including TRBV6-2 and TRBV6-3. Relative to equally common others, HLA-associated TCR beta chains showed greater clonal expansion in a later analysis. Three chains tied to CMV proved CMV antigen-specific in vitro.

The CDR3 has 12 residues. The PCR ran on 60 Vbeta and 13 Jbeta primers. Only in-frame clones appear in the TCRdb table, and some are missing; sequencing was by immunoSEQ multiplex PCR. The table lists 150,000 to 200,000 clones, 68% of them singletons, with 1.4% to 1.5% in the top ten. This clone has only a few counts. Its antigen is still unknown. This chain connects TRBV21-1 to TRBJ2-7; TRBD2, the D gene given by the table, was not confirmed from the DNA. TRBV21-1 is noted as a pseudogene. The material sequenced was PBMCs. The TCR originated in a man in his forties or fifties in good health and CMV-seronegative. As DNA, the CDR3 is TGTGCCAGCAGCAAAGCCCCTTACGAGCAGTACTTC. Translation gives CASSKAPYEQYF.